This T cell receptor (beta chain) was sequenced for a study of blood T cells in healthy people across ages. The authors ran a second PCR of about 7 to 11 cycles using a sample-barcoded 5' primer and a J-beta primer mix. Using its own MiXCR run on the 5' RACE reads, TCRdb lists one record per CDR3 protein. This table has just over 1 million distinct CDR3 sequences, under 45% appearing once. Trimming shortened V by 0 bases and J by 1 base, and 9 bases separated the two germline ends. Germline assignment: CDR1 DFQATT and CDR2 SNEGSKA (reference sequence). The CDR3 sequence is 14 residues long. The source material was blood. The chain has TRBV20-1 and TRBJ1-2, with D maybe TRBD1 (6 bases). This TCR came from a woman aged 55-70 years in good health. CDR3 nucleotide sequence: TGCAGTGCTAGAGATTCAGGGGTTAACTATGGCTACACCTTC. It is translated as CSARDSGVNYGYTF.